Shown below are 5 T cell receptor beta chains from a single sample sequenced in a study of low-dose radiotherapy and immunotherapy resistance in tumors. Time point denoted: before trial treatment. cDNA synthesis used a TRAV/TRBV-specific primer set for both chains. TCRs were amplified for roughly 22 PCR cycles with a constant-region primer and V-primer adapter. TCRdb analysed the reads with MiXCR anew, one entry per CDR3 protein. The repertoire holds around 69,000 distinct CDR3 sequences, around a third seen once, with around 10% in the top ten. The sample consisted of PBMCs, taken before treatment. The source of these receptors is a female donor with ovarian cancer.

This clonotype was found a few times. This likely traces to a read error, being one base from a far larger clone. The chain links TRBV9 to TRBJ2-5, with 8 bases aligning to TRBD2. The germline V gene encodes CDR1 SGDLS and CDR2 YYNGEE. The junction had 33 bases not matched to a gene; V was cut back by 0 bases and J by 11 bases. The CDR3 length is 22 residues. DNA for the CDR3: TGTGCCAGCAGCGTAGCCCCGGGCCCTGGTGGTAGCGGGATCAGCTCCTACAATGAGCAGTACTTC. The encoded protein is CASSVAPGPGGSGISSYNEQYF.

Worth noting for this clonotype: A far larger clone differs by one base, so this is likely a read error. The V and J genes are TRBV2 and TRBJ2-7; D gene ambiguous. This CDR3 comprises 13 residues. Germline V gene lookup returns CDR1 SNHLY and CDR2 FYNNEI. With 5 bases removed from V and 7 bases from J, the gap between germline ends came to 15 bases. The CDR3 is CASSRRPVNEQYF. In nucleotides, the CDR3 is TGTGCCAGCAGTCGCCGACCCGTCAATGAGCAGTACTTC.

As for this clonotype: This sequence is one base from a far larger clone and is likely a read error. This sequence joins TRBV7-6 and TRBJ2-1, with 7 bases aligning to TRBD2. Germline CDR1 SGHVS, CDR2 FNYEAQ. There are 14 residues in the CDR3. This chain's CDR3 is CAISFPGASGEQFF. The DNA of the CDR3 is TGTGCCATCAGCTTCCCTGGGGCTAGCGGTGAGCAGTTCTTC.

There are many counts of this clonotype. In DNA form, the CDR3 reads TGTGCCAGCAGCGTAGAGGGATTTATAGGCGAGCAGTACTTC. Its protein product is CASSVEGFIGEQYF. The chain carries TRBV9 and TRBJ2-7; no definite D call. V lost 0 bases and J 6 bases, leaving 13 bases between the germline ends. The CDR3 has 14 residues. Per germline, CDR1 SGDLS and CDR2 YYNGEE.

The chain uses TRBV20-1 and TRBJ1-1; D gene ambiguous. V dropped 5 bases and J dropped 4 bases, with 14 bases sitting between them. CDR1 is DFQATT and CDR2 is SNEGSKA in the germline V gene (reference sequence). The CDR3 covers 13 residues. This chain's CDR3 is CSAGGSSFTEAFF. Here the CDR3 DNA reads TGCAGTGCTGGCGGGAGTTCATTCACTGAAGCTTTCTTT.